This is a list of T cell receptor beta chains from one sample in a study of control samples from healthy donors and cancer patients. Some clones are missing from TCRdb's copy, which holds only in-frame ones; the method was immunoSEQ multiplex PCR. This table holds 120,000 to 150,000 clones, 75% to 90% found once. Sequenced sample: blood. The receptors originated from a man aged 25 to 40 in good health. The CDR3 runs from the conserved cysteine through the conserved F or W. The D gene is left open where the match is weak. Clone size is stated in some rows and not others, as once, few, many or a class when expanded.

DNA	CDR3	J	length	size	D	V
TGTGCCAGCAGCGTAGGAGACAGGGGGAACTATGGCTACACCTTC	CASSVGDRGNYGYTF	TRBJ1-2	15	NA	TRBD1	TRBV9
TGTGCCAGCACCGAAAGTAGAGGGGGTGAAAAACTGTTTTTT	CASTESRGGEKLFF	TRBJ1-4	14	NA	NA	TRBV6-5
TGTGCCAGCAGCCTGGGAGGACTAGCAAACACCGGGGAGCTGTTTTTT	CASSLGGLANTGELFF	TRBJ2-2	16	NA	TRBD2	TRBV3-1/TRBV3-2
TGTGCCACCCGCCCCACAGGGGGCGTCGGAAACACCATATATTTT	CATRPTGGVGNTIYF	TRBJ1-3	15	NA	TRBD1	TRBV6-5
TGTGCCAGCAGCTTGGACCGCACCGGGGAGCTGTTTTTT	CASSLDRTGELFF	TRBJ2-2	13	NA	NA	TRBV5-4
TGTGCCACCAGTGATGTTCCAGCGCCTAGGGGGGCCAACGTCCTGACTTTC	CATSDVPAPRGANVLTF	TRBJ2-6	17	NA	NA	TRBV24-1
TGTGCCAGCAGCTTGGACCTAGCGGGCTACAATGAGCAGTTCTTC	CASSLDLAGYNEQFF	TRBJ2-1	15	NA	TRBD2	TRBV5-4
TGTGCCAGCAGTTACCCTCAGGACAGGGTCGGCGAGCAGTACTTC	CASSYPQDRVGEQYF	TRBJ2-7	15	NA	TRBD1	TRBV6-5
TGCAGCGTTGAGGTCGTAGCGAGAGATAACTATGGCTACACCTTC	CSVEVVARDNYGYTF	TRBJ1-2	15	NA	NA	TRBV29-1
TGTGCCAGCAAGGACAGGGGGCTAACCGGGGAGCTGTTTTTT	CASKDRGLTGELFF	TRBJ2-2	14	NA	TRBD1	TRBV2
TGCGCCAGCAGCCCTACGTTCCAGGGATTTGGCTACACCTTC	CASSPTFQGFGYTF	TRBJ1-2	14	NA	NA	TRBV4-1
TGTGCCAGCAGCGTAGCTCTACAAGAGACCCAGTACTTC	CASSVALQETQYF	TRBJ2-5	13	medium-sized	NA	TRBV9
TGTGCCAGCAGCTTGGAGACACTGCTGCGGGGGGACTCCTACGAGCAGTACTTC	CASSLETLLRGDSYEQYF	TRBJ2-7	18	NA	TRBD2	TRBV5-6
TGTGCCAGCACCAAGACAGGGCGGGACTATGGCTACACCTTC	CASTKTGRDYGYTF	TRBJ1-2	14	NA	TRBD1	TRBV6-5
TGTGCCAGCAGTGCGCCCGGGACAGGGGGCGAGGGTAATTCACCCCTCCACTTT	CASSAPGTGGEGNSPLHF	TRBJ1-6	18	few	TRBD1	TRBV25-1